This entry lists 7 T cell receptor beta chains sequenced from one sample in a study of blood T cell repertoires in COVID-19 (dated by TCRdb to about 2020). Receptors were amplified or captured by the immunoSEQ multiplex PCR assay. In its TCRdb copy, this immuneACCESS table keeps in-frame sequences only and misses some clones. Where compared with another copy, unresolved V genes explain less than half of these, and the others have no known cause. This sample lists over 100,000 clones; around 83% were detected once. The ten largest account for 7.9% of the sample. The sequenced sample was peripheral blood. The receptor set was obtained from a man in his 70s with acute or convalescent COVID-19.

V usage is TRBV19 and J usage is TRBJ2-2; 7 bases are a match to TRBD2. Losses at the gene ends were 6 bases for V and 8 bases for J; bases not matched to a gene: 12. Per germline, CDR1 LNHDA and CDR2 SQIVND (reference sequence). This CDR3 has 15 amino acids. The CDR3 protein is CASSPNGRDEGELFF. The CDR3 bases are TGTGCCAGTAGCCCAAATGGGAGGGACGAGGGGGAGCTGTTTTTT.

The chain uses TRBV19 and TRBJ2-3; 7 nucleotides match TRBD1. Germline CDR1 reads LNHDA; CDR2 reads SQIVND (reference sequence). The CDR3 is 18 amino acids. J was trimmed by 0 bases and V by 9 bases; bases with no gene match: 18. CDR3: CASRRGQANLASTDTQYF. The CDR3 coding sequence is TGTGCCAGCCGCCGCGGACAGGCCAACCTTGCTAGCACAGATACGCAGTATTTT. Filled out from reference TRBV19 and TRBJ2-3, the complete variable domain reads DGGITQSPKYLFRKEGQNVTLSCEQNLNHDAMYWYRQDPGQGLRLIYYSQIVNDFQKGDIAEGYSVSREKKESFPLTVTSAQKNPTAFYLCASRRGQANLASTDTQYFGPGTRLTVL.

The V and J genes are TRBV6-5 and TRBJ2-7; 10 positions match TRBD1. This CDR3 region has 16 residues. V shed 0 bases, J shed 2 bases, and the junction held 4 bases outside the gene matches. The germline CDR1 and CDR2 sequences are MNHEY and SVGAGI. CDR3 residues: CASSYSRTGGTYEQYF. The CDR3 DNA is TGTGCCAGCAGTTACTCCCGGACAGGGGGGACCTACGAGCAGTACTTC.

The chain links TRBV19 to TRBJ2-3, with 9 bases lining up with TRBD2. There are 14 residues in the CDR3. In germline, CDR1 is LNHDA, CDR2 SQIVND (reference sequence). V trimming: 10 bases; J trimming: 7 bases; junction bases outside the gene matches: 12. CDR3 nucleotides: TGTGCCACGAGCGCTAGCGGGATAAGGAATACGCAGTATTTT. It codes for CATSASGIRNTQYF.

The chain carries TRBV7-2 and TRBJ1-3, with TRBD1 matching 8 bases. The J segment lost 3 bases and the V segment lost 5 bases, leaving 12 bases of the junction unmatched. CDR3 size: 17 residues. Germline-derived CDR1 and CDR2 are SGHTA and FQGNSA. CDR3: CASSRRFDRGDGNTIYF. The CDR3 nucleotides read TGTGCCAGCAGCCGTAGGTTCGACAGGGGAGATGGAAACACCATATATTTT.

This clone was seen a single time. This chain joins TRBV20-1 and TRBJ1-3, with TRBD1 as a possible D gene (6 bases). The CDR3 has 15 amino acids. Trimming removed 3 bases from V and 0 bases from J, with 12 bases in between. Germline loops: CDR1 DFQATT, CDR2 SNEGSKA (reference sequence). CDR3 sequence reads: CSASRGGGSGNTIYF. The CDR3 nucleotides are TGCAGTGCTAGTCGCGGGGGCGGCTCTGGAAACACCATATATTTT.

The V call is TRBV29-1, the J call TRBJ2-2; TRBD1 matches at 8 bases. V lost 7 bases and J lost 1; bases outside the gene matches: 8. The CDR3 sequence is 15 residues long. Germline V gene sequence: CDR1 SQVTM, CDR2 ANQGSEA. The CDR3 spells CSARTGTGNTGELFF. The CDR3 DNA is TGCAGCGCCCGAACCGGGACAGGGAACACCGGGGAGCTGTTTTTT.